This TCR beta chain was obtained from a study of shared clonotypes between healthy human individuals. As defined, naive CD8 cells were CD45RO-negative and positively selected for CCR7, with terminally differentiated effector memory CD45RA+ cells excluded. The protocol was immunoSEQ multiplex PCR, while the TCRdb copy is restricted to in-frame clones and leaves out a portion. The sample yields about 680,000 clones, around 90% seen once. This CDR3 has 17 amino acids. Looked up from germline, CDR1 is SGHVS and CDR2 is FQNEAQ. The ends lost 4 bases at V and 0 bases at J; junction bases unmatched: 8. The sequenced sample was naive CD8+ T cells sorted from blood. This sequence originates from a man aged 25 to 40 in good health. The J gene is TRBJ2-1, the V gene TRBV7-8; 8 nucleotides match TRBD2. The CDR3 sequence: CASSSGLARSSYNEQFF. Here the CDR3 DNA reads TGTGCCAGCAGCTCAGGACTAGCTAGGAGCTCCTACAATGAGCAGTTCTTC.